The rows below give T cell receptor beta chains drawn from one sample of a study of regulatory T cells in long-lasting Graves disease. Each CDR3 protein is one row after TCRdb ran MiXCR on the multiplex PCR reads. This table has hundreds of thousands of distinct CDR3 sequences, approximately 15% appearing once. This sample also belongs to another study, concerning T cells in Graves' hyperthyroidism and ophthalmopathy.

Sequencing was performed on peripheral blood mononuclear cells (PBMCs), taken at new diagnosis, from a patient treated with antithyroid drugs. The origin of the receptors is a woman aged 25 to 39 with Graves disease. The CDR3 runs from the conserved cysteine through the conserved F or W. The D gene is left open where the match is weak. Clone size appears in some rows only: once, few, many, or a class for an expanded clone.

J,D,V,size,DNA,CDR3
TRBJ2-1,TRBD1,TRBV18,few,TGTGCCAGCTCCCCGGGACAGGTATACAATGAGCAGTTCTTC,CASSPGQVYNEQFF
TRBJ2-2,-,TRBV28,many,TGTGCCAGCAATTTATCGGCTTCTACCGGGGAGCTGTTTTTT,CASNLSASTGELFF
TRBJ1-1,TRBD1,TRBV7-9,many,TGTGCCAGCAGCTTAGAGGTAGTGGACAGGGGGCGGCGGACTGAAGCTTTCTTT,CASSLEVVDRGRRTEAFF
TRBJ1-2,-,TRBV5-4,-,TGTGCCAGCAGCGTTGGGACTCCAGGGTGGGACTATGGCTACACCTTC,CASSVGTPGWDYGYTF
TRBJ2-2,-,TRBV28,few,TGTGCCAGCGTTTTGGCGGGTAAAGTACTCACCGGGGAGCTGTTTTTT,CASVLAGKVLTGELFF
TRBJ2-7,-,TRBV28,many,TGTGCCACCTATGAGCGAGTTGAAGACGAGCAGTACTTC,CATYERVEDEQYF
TRBJ2-4,-,TRBV6-1,-,TGTGCCAGCAGTGAAGCGTCCCAAAACATTCAGTACTTC,CASSEASQNIQYF
TRBJ1-6,-,TRBV7-2,many,TGTGCCAGCAGCTCTGCCCCAGGGAATTATTCACCCCTCCACTTT,CASSSAPGNYSPLHF
TRBJ2-1,TRBD2,TRBV20-1,-,TGCAGTGCCCGCGGCCTGCGGCTAGCGGAGAATGAGCAGTTCTTC,CSARGLRLAENEQFF
TRBJ1-2,-,TRBV28,many,TGTGCCAGCAGTTTTTCGTCAGGGATCGGCTATGGCTACACCTTC,CASSFSSGIGYGYTF
TRBJ2-1,-,TRBV5-1,-,TGCGCCAGCAGCCCTCTGGGCAGGGACTACAATGAGCAGTTCTTC,CASSPLGRDYNEQFF
TRBJ2-4,-,TRBV3-1,few,TGTGCCAGCAGCCGGACAGTGAAAAACATTCAGTACTTC,CASSRTVKNIQYF
TRBJ2-7,TRBD2,TRBV19,few,TGTGCCAGTAGTTTTAGCGGGGAGAACTACGAGCAGTACTTC,CASSFSGENYEQYF
TRBJ1-4,-,TRBV2,-,TGTGCCAGCAGAGAGCGACGGGTTAATGAAAAACTGTTTTTT,CASRERRVNEKLFF
TRBJ1-1,-,TRBV5-1,many,TGCGCCAGCAGCCTAAGTATCGGTGAAGCTTTCTTT,CASSLSIGEAFF
TRBJ1-2,-,TRBV12-3/TRBV12-4,many,TGTGCCAGCAGCCTCGGACCGAAGCCATATGGCTACACCTTC,CASSLGPKPYGYTF
TRBJ2-1,-,TRBV28,-,TGTGCCAGCAGTTTAGACCCTAGCGATCCCTCCTACAATGAGCAGTTCTTC,CASSLDPSDPSYNEQFF
TRBJ2-7,TRBD1,TRBV11-2,many,TGTGCCAGCAGCTTAGAGGTTGGCAGGGGGATCTACGAGCAGTACTTC,CASSLEVGRGIYEQYF
TRBJ2-2,-,TRBV27,-,TGTGCCAGCCGATTTCAAGGGGGGTCCGGGGAGCTGTTTTTT,CASRFQGGSGELFF
TRBJ2-5,TRBD2,TRBV30,few,TGTGCATATGGTACTGGCGGGAGAGAGACCCAGTACTTC,CAYGTGGRETQYF
TRBJ2-3,TRBD1,TRBV7-9,-,TGTGCCAGCAGCTCGAAAAAGATGGGACAGATTAACACAGATACGCAGTATTTT,CASSSKKMGQINTDTQYF
TRBJ1-3,-,TRBV28,-,TGTGCCAGCAGTTTACAGCTCTCTGGAAACACCATATATTTT,CASSLQLSGNTIYF
TRBJ2-1,-,TRBV9,-,TGTGCCAGCAGCGTAGAAGTCAGCGGCGGGAATGAGCAGTTCTTC,CASSVEVSGGNEQFF
TRBJ1-1,-,TRBV27,many,TGTGCCAGCAGTTTGTATGGGGTGGGGTCCGAAGCTTTCTTT,CASSLYGVGSEAFF
TRBJ2-7,-,TRBV6-5,many,TGTGCCAGCAGTTACAACACAGCCTACGAGCAGTACTTC,CASSYNTAYEQYF
TRBJ2-1,-,TRBV30,-,TGTGCCTGGAGTTTTTCAGGGGGGGAGTTCTTC,CAWSFSGGEFF
TRBJ1-1,-,TRBV6-2/TRBV6-3,many,TGTGCCAGCGGGGTAGGGGTAGAGAACACTGAAGCTTTCTTT,CASGVGVENTEAFF